This T cell receptor (beta chain) was identified in a study of T-cell memory formation after mild COVID-19. Constant-segment-primed 5'RACE gave TCR alpha and TCR beta cDNA libraries with sample barcodes and UMIs. TCRdb fed the 5' RACE reads into MiXCR, producing one record per CDR3 protein. The sample lists 500,000 to 550,000 distinct CDR3 sequences, about a fifth seen once, with about 12% in the top ten. About this clonotype: Its target is unknown.

Points from the study as a whole: Of the contracting clones, CD4+ ones lay mainly in CM and EM, and CD8+ ones in EMRA. Cross-reactive memory apparently joined, as some responding clones appeared in pre-infection memory. Whereas later expanders leaned CD4+, clones contracting day 15 to 85 showed a balanced CD4/CD8 makeup.

Unmatched junction bases numbered 6, after V lost 6 bases and J lost 2 bases. This CDR3 region has 16 residues. CDR1 MNHNY and CDR2 SVGAGI come from the germline V gene (reference sequence). The TCR sequence derives from an adult woman who had mild COVID-19 (a few samples of this study predate the infection). Cell type and time point are not known. V and J are TRBV6-6 and TRBJ2-5, with 13 bases matching TRBD2. Sample: PBMCs or a T cell subset sorted from them (not recorded which). In DNA, the CDR3 is TGTGCCAGCAGGCCTCTACTAGCGGGAGGGCAAGAGACCCAGTACTTC. Residues: CASRPLLAGGQETQYF.